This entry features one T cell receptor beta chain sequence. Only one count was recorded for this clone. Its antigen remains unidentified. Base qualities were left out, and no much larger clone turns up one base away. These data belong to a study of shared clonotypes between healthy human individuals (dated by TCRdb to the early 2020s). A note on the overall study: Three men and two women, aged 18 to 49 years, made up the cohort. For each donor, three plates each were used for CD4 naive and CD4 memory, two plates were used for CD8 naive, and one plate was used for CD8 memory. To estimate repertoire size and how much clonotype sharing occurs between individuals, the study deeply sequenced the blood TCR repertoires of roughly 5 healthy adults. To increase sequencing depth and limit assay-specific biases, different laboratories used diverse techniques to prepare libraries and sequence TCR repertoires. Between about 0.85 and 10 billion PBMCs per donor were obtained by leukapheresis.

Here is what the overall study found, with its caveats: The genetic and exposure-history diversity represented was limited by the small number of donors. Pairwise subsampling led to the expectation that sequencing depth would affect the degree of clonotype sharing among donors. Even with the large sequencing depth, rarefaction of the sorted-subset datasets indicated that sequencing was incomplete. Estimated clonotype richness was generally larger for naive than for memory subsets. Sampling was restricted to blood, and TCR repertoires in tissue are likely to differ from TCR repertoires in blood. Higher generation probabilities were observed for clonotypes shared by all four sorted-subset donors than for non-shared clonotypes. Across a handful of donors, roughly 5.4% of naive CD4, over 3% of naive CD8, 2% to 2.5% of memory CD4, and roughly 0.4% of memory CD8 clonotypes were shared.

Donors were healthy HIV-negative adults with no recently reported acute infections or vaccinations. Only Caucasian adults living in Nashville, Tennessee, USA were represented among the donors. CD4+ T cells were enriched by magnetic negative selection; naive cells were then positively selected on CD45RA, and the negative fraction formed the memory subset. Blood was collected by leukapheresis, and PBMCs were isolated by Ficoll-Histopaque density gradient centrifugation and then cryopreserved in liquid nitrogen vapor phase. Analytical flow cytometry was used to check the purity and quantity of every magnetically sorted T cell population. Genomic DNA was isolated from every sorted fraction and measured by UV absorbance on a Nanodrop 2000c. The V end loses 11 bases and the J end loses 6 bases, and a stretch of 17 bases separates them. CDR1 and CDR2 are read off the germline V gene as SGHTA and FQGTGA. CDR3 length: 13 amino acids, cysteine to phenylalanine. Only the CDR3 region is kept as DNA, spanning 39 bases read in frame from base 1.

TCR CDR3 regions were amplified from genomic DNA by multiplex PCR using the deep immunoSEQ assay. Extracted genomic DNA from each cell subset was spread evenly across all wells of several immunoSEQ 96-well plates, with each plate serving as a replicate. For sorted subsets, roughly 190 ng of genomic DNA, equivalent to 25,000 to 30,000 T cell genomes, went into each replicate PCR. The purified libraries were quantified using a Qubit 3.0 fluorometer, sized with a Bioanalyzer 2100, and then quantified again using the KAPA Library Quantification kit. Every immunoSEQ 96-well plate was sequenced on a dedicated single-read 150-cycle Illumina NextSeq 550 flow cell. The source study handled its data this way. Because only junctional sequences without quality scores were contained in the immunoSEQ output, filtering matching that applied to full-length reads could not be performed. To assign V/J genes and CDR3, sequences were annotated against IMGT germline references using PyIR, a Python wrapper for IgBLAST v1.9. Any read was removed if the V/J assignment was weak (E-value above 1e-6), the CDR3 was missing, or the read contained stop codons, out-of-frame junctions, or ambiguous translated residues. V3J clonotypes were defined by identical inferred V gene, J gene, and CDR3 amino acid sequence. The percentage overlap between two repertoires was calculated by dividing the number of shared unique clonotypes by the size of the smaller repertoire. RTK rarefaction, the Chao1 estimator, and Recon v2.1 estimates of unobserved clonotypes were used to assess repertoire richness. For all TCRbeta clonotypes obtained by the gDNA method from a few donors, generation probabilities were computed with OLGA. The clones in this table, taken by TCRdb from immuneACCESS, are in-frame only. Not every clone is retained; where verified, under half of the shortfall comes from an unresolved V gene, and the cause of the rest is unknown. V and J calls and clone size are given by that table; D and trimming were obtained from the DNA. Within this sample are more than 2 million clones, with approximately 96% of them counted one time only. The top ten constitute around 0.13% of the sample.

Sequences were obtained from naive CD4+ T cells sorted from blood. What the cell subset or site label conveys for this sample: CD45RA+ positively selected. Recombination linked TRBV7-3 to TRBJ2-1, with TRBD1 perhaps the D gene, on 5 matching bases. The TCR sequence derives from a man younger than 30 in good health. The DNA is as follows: TGTGCCGGTGCCTCGACAGTGGGCAATGAGCAGTTCTTC. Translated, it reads CAGASTVGNEQFF.